The 19 T cell receptor beta chains listed next were all sequenced from one sample in a study of read filtering for tumor transcriptome and immune sequencing. From 300 to 450 ng of RNA, a library with molecular barcoded alpha/delta and beta/gamma adaptors was made. TCRdb re-called the reads with MiXCR, one entry per CDR3 protein. The data show tens of thousands of distinct CDR3 sequences, under 25% seen once. Input material: a population of CD138-negative cells sorted from bone marrow. These receptors were obtained from a donor at least 40 years old with multiple myeloma.

The sample holds one count of this clonotype. At one boundary the junction diverges from the germline segment, which might be a read error. The chain couples TRBV5-1 to TRBJ2-1; TRBD2 might be the D (6 bases). Germline CDR1 is SGHRS and CDR2 is YFSETQ. The CDR3 length is 17 residues. The CDR3 bases are TGCGCCGGCAGCCCTCAAGGACGAGCGGGTTCCTACAATGAGCAGTTCTTC. Its protein product is CAGSPQGRAGSYNEQFF.

Notes on this clonotype: One end of the junction is discordant with germline, which a read error may explain. The chain uses TRBV20-1 and TRBJ1-5; D unresolved. The CDR3 has 13 amino acids. In germline, CDR1 is DFQATT, CDR2 SNEGSKA (reference sequence). CDR3 in amino acids: CSADADSKQPQRF. The CDR3 DNA reads TGCAGTGCCGATGCGGATAGCAAGCAGCCCCAGCGTTTT.

There are a few counts of this clonotype. The chain uses TRBV20-1 and TRBJ2-7; no clear D gene. Trimming shortened V by 5 bases and J by 2 bases, and 10 bases separated the two germline ends. The germline V gene encodes CDR1 DFQATT and CDR2 SNEGSKA (reference sequence). The CDR3 loop spans 12 amino acids. CDR3 loop: CSARLDPYEQYF. The CDR3 coding sequence is TGCAGTGCTCGACTCGATCCCTACGAGCAGTACTTC.

In its sample, this clonotype was seen many times. V is TRBV28 and J is TRBJ2-5; D is unresolved. CDR3 length: 13 residues. The V end was cut by 2 bases, the J end by 8 bases, with 12 bases between. The germline V gene has CDR1 MDHEN and CDR2 SYDVKM. The chain's CDR3 is CASSLDPAGTQYF. In DNA, the CDR3 is TGTGCCAGCAGTTTAGACCCTGCAGGAACCCAGTACTTC.

A remark on this clonotype: An end of the junction does not agree with germline; a read error may underlie this. The chain carries TRBV28 and TRBJ1-2, with 7 bases that match TRBD1. From germline, CDR1 is MDHEN and CDR2 SYDVKM. The CDR3 has 15 amino acids. The CDR3 is CASSFPETGYYSYTF. The CDR3 DNA follows: TGTGCCAGCAGTTTCCCAGAGACAGGGTACTATAGCTACACCTTC.

With regard to this clonotype: Lacking the conserved final phenylalanine or tryptophan, this CDR3 likely reflects a read error. The V call is TRBV12-3 or TRBV12-4, the J call TRBJ2-1; D remains ambiguous. This CDR3 is built from 15 residues. The CDR3 region is CASSWALSPYDEQFY. CDR3 coding DNA: TGTGCCAGCAGTTGGGCCCTGTCCCCCTACGATGAGCAGTTCTAC.

The CDR3 coding sequence is TGCGCCAGCGCCGGAGGCGGTGCGGGCCACTACACCGGGGAGCTGTTTTTT. Translated: CASAGGGAGHYTGELFF. This chain connects TRBV5-1 to TRBJ2-2; weak D call: TRBD2 (5 bases). With 7 bases removed from V and 3 bases from J, the gap between germline ends came to 22 bases. Germline assignment: CDR1 SGHRS and CDR2 YFSETQ. The CDR3 totals 17 residues.

As for this clonotype: At one boundary the junction diverges from the germline segment, which might be a read error. The chain carries TRBV20-1 and TRBJ2-1; tentative D call: TRBD2 (6 bases). Germline lookup yields CDR1 DFQATT and CDR2 SNEGSKA (reference sequence). The CDR3 consists of 14 residues. Here the CDR3 DNA reads TGCAGTGCTTCTATCGGGAGATCCTACAATGAACAGTTCTTC. Protein: CSASIGRSYNEQFF.

This clonotype was recorded many times. The V and J genes are TRBV9 and TRBJ2-1, with 7 bases matching TRBD2. The CDR3 is made up of 17 amino acids. V lost 4 bases, J lost 7 bases, and 17 bases stayed unmatched. Germline V lookup: CDR1 SGDLS, CDR2 YYNGEE. This CDR3 is CASSIIAASGPLNEQFF. The DNA of the CDR3 is TGTGCCAGCAGCATCATCGCGGCTAGCGGTCCCCTAAATGAGCAGTTCTTC.

With respect to this clonotype: A read error may explain this, as a much larger clone is one base away. The rearrangement joins TRBV7-9 to TRBJ2-3; possible D gene TRBD2, 6 bases. Between the trimmed V and J ends, which lost 1 base and 1 base, there was a span of 9 bases. The germline V gene has CDR1 SEHNR and CDR2 FQNEAQ (reference sequence). This CDR3 is built from 15 residues. The DNA of the CDR3 is TGTGCCAGCAGCTTAGAATTAGCGGGCACAGATACGCAGTATTTT. Translating it yields CASSLELAGTDTQYF. The full variable domain, completed using reference TRBV7-9 and TRBJ2-3, is DTGVSQNPRHKITKRGQNVTFRCDPISEHNRLYWYRQTLGQGPEFLTYFQNEAQLEKSRLLSDRFSAERPKGSFSTLEIQRTEQGDSAMYLCASSLELAGTDTQYFGPGTRLTVL.

V usage is TRBV19 and J usage is TRBJ2-2, with 8 bases lining up with TRBD2. Germline V CDR1 and CDR2: LNHDA, SQIVND (reference sequence). Trimming took 6 bases from V and 0 from J; bases not matched to a gene: 15. The CDR3 is 19 amino acids. CDR3 nucleotides: TGTGCCAGTAGGCGGAAGGGGGGTAGCGGGGACACGAACACCGGGGAGCTGTTTTTT. The encoded protein is CASRRKGGSGDTNTGELFF.

This clonotype was seen repeatedly, ten times or more. J is TRBJ2-3 and V is TRBV20-1; TRBD2 aligns across 10 bases. V shed 5 bases, J shed 3 bases, and the junction held 8 bases outside the gene matches. This CDR3 contains 15 residues. Germline CDR1 reads DFQATT; CDR2 reads SNEGSKA (reference sequence). In nucleotides, the CDR3 is TGCAGTGCTCAATCAGCGGGAGGGCCGACAGATACGCAGTATTTT. Translating it yields CSAQSAGGPTDTQYF.

This clonotype was picked up many times. The chain employs TRBV30 and TRBJ2-1, with 8 nucleotides matching TRBD2. The CDR3 is 14 amino acids. Trimming cost V 2 bases and J 3 bases; bases outside gene matches: 3. Germline V gene sequence: CDR1 GTSNPN, CDR2 SVGIG (reference sequence). The DNA of the CDR3 is TGTGCCTGGAGTAGCGGGAGTGGCTACAATGAGCAGTTCTTC. This codes for CAWSSGSGYNEQFF.

The sample holds many counts of this clonotype. The chain joins TRBV5-1 to TRBJ1-5; no definite D call. The CDR3 sequence is 15 residues long. Germline V gives CDR1 SGHRS, CDR2 YFSETQ. V lost 5 bases and J lost 0, with 12 bases in between. CDR3: CASRWTVNSNQPQHF. The CDR3 DNA sequence: TGCGCCAGCAGATGGACGGTGAATAGCAATCAGCCCCAGCATTTT.

This clonotype was counted ten times or more. This rearrangement joins TRBV7-9 to TRBJ2-3; TRBD1 or TRBD2 may be the D gene (5 bases each). Per the germline V gene, CDR1 is SEHNR and CDR2 is FQNEAQ (reference sequence). V was trimmed by 5 bases and J by 6 bases, leaving 18 bases between them. The CDR3 consists of 15 residues. The CDR3 sequence: CASSQGPPEGDTQYF. CDR3 nucleotide sequence: TGTGCCAGCAGCCAGGGACCTCCTGAGGGGGATACGCAGTATTTT.

The table lists this clonotype with many counts. The V gene is TRBV5-1, the J gene TRBJ2-1; maybe TRBD2 (6 bases). Germline V lookup: CDR1 SGHRS, CDR2 YFSETQ. With 0 bases removed from V and 1 base from J, the gap between germline ends came to 11 bases. The CDR3 is made up of 16 amino acids. This CDR3 is CASSLALSGSYNEQFF. The CDR3, as DNA: TGCGCCAGCAGCTTGGCGCTTAGCGGTTCCTACAATGAGCAGTTCTTC.

At least ten counts were recorded for this clonotype. The rearrangement joins TRBV5-6 to TRBJ2-7; 16 bases match TRBD2. The trim removed 4 bases at V and 3 bases at J, leaving 16 bases unmatched. CDR3 length: 20 amino acids. CDR1 and CDR2 (germline): SGHDT, YYEEEE. In DNA form, the CDR3 reads TGTGCCAGCAGCCGCCGATTCCCGGGACTAGCGGGAGGGCCAGGCTACGAGCAGTACTTC. Translation gives CASSRRFPGLAGGPGYEQYF.

This clonotype showed up many times. The gene calls are TRBV7-6 and TRBJ2-1; a weak D match, TRBD2 (6 bases). There are 17 residues in the CDR3. V was trimmed by 1 base and J by 0 bases, leaving 13 bases between them. Germline CDR1 reads SGHVS; CDR2 reads FNYEAQ. The CDR3 DNA reads TGTGCCAGCAGCTTAGAGATAGCGGAGAGCTCCTACAATGAGCAGTTCTTC. Translating gives CASSLEIAESSYNEQFF.

This clonotype was observed a few times. This rearrangement joins TRBV2 to TRBJ2-1, with a weak D call TRBD2 (6 bases). CDR3 length: 14 residues. Per the germline V gene, CDR1 is SNHLY and CDR2 is FYNNEI. V dropped 7 bases and J dropped 4 bases, with 14 bases sitting between them. CDR3 DNA sequence: TGTGCCAGCAATCTCCGGGACTCTTACAATGAGCAGTTCTTC. It yields the protein CASNLRDSYNEQFF. The full variable domain, with the rest looked up from reference TRBV2 and TRBJ2-1, is EPEVTQTPSHQVTQMGQEVILRCVPISNHLYFYWYRQILGQKVEFLVSFYNNEISEKSEIFDDQFSVERPDGSNFTLKIRSTKLEDSAMYFCASNLRDSYNEQFFGPGTRLTVL.